One and the same sample provided the 7 T cell receptor beta chains below, sequenced in a study of shared clonotypes between healthy human individuals. This table comes from immunoSEQ multiplex PCR, and its TCRdb copy is limited to in-frame clones, with some not included. The sample gives some 2,100,000 clones, about 94% of which show up once; less than 0.15% is in the top ten. The sample taken for sequencing was naive CD4+ T cells sorted from blood. Subset described: CD45RA+ positively selected. These receptor sequences come from a man younger than 35 in good health.

The table lists this clone with a count of one. This chain connects TRBV7-6 to TRBJ2-7; TRBD2 might be the D (5 bases). CDR3 length: 13 amino acids. Germline-derived CDR1 and CDR2 are SGHVS and FNYEAQ. Deletions cut 5 bases from V and 3 bases from J, with 11 bases between. CDR3 region: CASSLTRGYEQYF. The CDR3 nucleotides are TGTGCCAGCAGCCTCACTAGAGGCTACGAGCAGTACTTC.

The V gene is TRBV2, the J gene TRBJ1-5, with D uncertain. Trimming took off 4 bases at V and 0 bases at J, with 7 bases between the two ends. Germline CDR1 reads SNHLY; CDR2 reads FYNNEI. The CDR3 consists of 14 residues. CDR3 bases: TGTGCCAGCAGTGTCAGTGATAGCAATCAGCCCCAGCATTTT. Its protein is CASSVSDSNQPQHF.

About this clone: Other DNA variants within this sample encode the same CDR3. This chain connects TRBV7-9 to TRBJ2-3; D is unresolved. CDR1 SEHNR and CDR2 FQNEAQ come from the germline V gene (reference sequence). V was pared by 5 bases and J by 1 base, with 1 base between. The CDR3 runs 11 residues. This CDR3 reads CASSRTDTQYF. CDR3 in DNA: TGTGCCAGCAGCCGCACAGATACGCAGTATTTT. The complete variable domain, with remaining parts taken from reference TRBV7-9 and TRBJ2-3, reads DTGVSQNPRHKITKRGQNVTFRCDPISEHNRLYWYRQTLGQGPEFLTYFQNEAQLEKSRLLSDRFSAERPKGSFSTLEIQRTEQGDSAMYLCASSRTDTQYFGPGTRLTVL.

The chain employs TRBV6-1 and TRBJ2-7; D unclear. V lost 6 bases, J lost 3 bases, and 15 bases lay in between. CDR1 and CDR2 from the germline V gene are MNHNS and SASEGT. CDR3 size: 14 residues. The CDR3 spells CASSHLPDDYEQYF. CDR3 nucleotide sequence: TGTGCCAGCAGCCACCTCCCCGACGACTACGAGCAGTACTTC.

Concerning this clone itself: Within the sample, other DNA sequences also encode this same CDR3. The chain uses TRBV6-5 and TRBJ1-1; possible D gene TRBD1, 5 bases. Trimming took off 6 bases at V and 1 base at J, with 9 bases between the two ends. Germline-derived CDR1 and CDR2 are MNHEY and SVGAGI. The CDR3 runs to 13 residues. Here the CDR3 DNA reads TGTGCCAGCAGCCGCGGACAGAACACTGAAGCTTTCTTT. The encoded protein is CASSRGQNTEAFF.

The chain carries TRBV18 and TRBJ1-2, with a tentative D call TRBD1 (5 bases). V lost 6 bases to trimming and J lost 2 bases, with 10 bases between them. CDR1 and CDR2 (germline): KGHSH, LQKENI. The CDR3 totals 13 residues. CDR3 nucleotides: TGTGCCAGCTCGTCAACAGGAAACTATGGCTACACCTTC. Translation gives CASSSTGNYGYTF.

The V gene is TRBV2, the J gene TRBJ1-4; maybe TRBD1 (5 bases). The CDR3 spans 14 residues. Germline-derived CDR1 and CDR2 are SNHLY and FYNNEI. V shed 11 bases and J shed 4 bases, with 17 bases lying between them. The CDR3 nucleotides are TGTGCCGGAAGCCAGGGAGAGATTAATGAAAAACTGTTTTTT. Amino acids: CAGSQGEINEKLFF.